This TCR beta chain was profiled in a study of blood T cell repertoires in COVID-19. Whole-study context: The analysed material was cDNA or gDNA that came from T cells, B-cell-depleted T cells, or PBMCs.

Germline CDR1 is LNHNV and CDR2 is YYDKDF (reference sequence). The CDR3 length is 15 residues. Trimming cost V 3 bases and J 5 bases; bases outside gene matches: 3. TCRdb's table, derived via immunoSEQ multiplex PCR, lists solely in-frame clones and lacks some. Seen here are 110,000 to 150,000 clones, over 75% observed once, and the top ten hold about 1.7%. Sample: peripheral blood. The source is a woman in her 50s with acute or convalescent COVID-19. The V gene is TRBV15, the J gene TRBJ1-5; 11 positions match TRBD1. CDR3 nucleotide sequence: TGTGCCACCAGCAGTCGGGACAGGGGGTATCAGCCCCAGCATTTT. As protein: CATSSRDRGYQPQHF.